Below, 2 T cell receptor beta chains from the same sample are listed, as sequenced in a study of blood T cells in healthy people across ages. A second PCR of roughly 7 to 11 cycles used a sample-barcoded 5' primer and a J-beta primer mix. TCRdb reprocessed the 5' RACE reads with MiXCR, giving one entry per CDR3 protein. The table includes roughly 410,000 distinct CDR3 sequences, approximately 52% detected once. The specimen sequenced was blood. Source of these receptors: a man aged 55 to 70 in good health.

The J gene is TRBJ2-5, the V gene TRBV14, with 10 bases that match TRBD2. Germline loops: CDR1 SGHDN, CDR2 FVKESK. V lost 4 bases and J lost 11; bases outside the gene matches: 13. The CDR3 length is 15 residues. DNA for the CDR3: TGTGCCAGCAGCCCCAGCGGGGGGGCAGGCAATGAGCAGTACTTC. Protein sequence: CASSPSGGAGNEQYF.

The rearrangement links TRBV5-4 to TRBJ2-5; TRBD1 aligns across 8 bases. CDR3 size: 18 residues. V shed 2 bases, J shed 1 base, and the junction held 13 bases outside the gene matches. Germline CDR1 reads SGHNT; CDR2 reads YYREEE (reference sequence). The CDR3 DNA sequence: TGTGCCAGCAGCTTTCGATTAGGAGGGACAGGCTTCCAAGAGACCCAGTACTTC. Translated, it gives CASSFRLGGTGFQETQYF.